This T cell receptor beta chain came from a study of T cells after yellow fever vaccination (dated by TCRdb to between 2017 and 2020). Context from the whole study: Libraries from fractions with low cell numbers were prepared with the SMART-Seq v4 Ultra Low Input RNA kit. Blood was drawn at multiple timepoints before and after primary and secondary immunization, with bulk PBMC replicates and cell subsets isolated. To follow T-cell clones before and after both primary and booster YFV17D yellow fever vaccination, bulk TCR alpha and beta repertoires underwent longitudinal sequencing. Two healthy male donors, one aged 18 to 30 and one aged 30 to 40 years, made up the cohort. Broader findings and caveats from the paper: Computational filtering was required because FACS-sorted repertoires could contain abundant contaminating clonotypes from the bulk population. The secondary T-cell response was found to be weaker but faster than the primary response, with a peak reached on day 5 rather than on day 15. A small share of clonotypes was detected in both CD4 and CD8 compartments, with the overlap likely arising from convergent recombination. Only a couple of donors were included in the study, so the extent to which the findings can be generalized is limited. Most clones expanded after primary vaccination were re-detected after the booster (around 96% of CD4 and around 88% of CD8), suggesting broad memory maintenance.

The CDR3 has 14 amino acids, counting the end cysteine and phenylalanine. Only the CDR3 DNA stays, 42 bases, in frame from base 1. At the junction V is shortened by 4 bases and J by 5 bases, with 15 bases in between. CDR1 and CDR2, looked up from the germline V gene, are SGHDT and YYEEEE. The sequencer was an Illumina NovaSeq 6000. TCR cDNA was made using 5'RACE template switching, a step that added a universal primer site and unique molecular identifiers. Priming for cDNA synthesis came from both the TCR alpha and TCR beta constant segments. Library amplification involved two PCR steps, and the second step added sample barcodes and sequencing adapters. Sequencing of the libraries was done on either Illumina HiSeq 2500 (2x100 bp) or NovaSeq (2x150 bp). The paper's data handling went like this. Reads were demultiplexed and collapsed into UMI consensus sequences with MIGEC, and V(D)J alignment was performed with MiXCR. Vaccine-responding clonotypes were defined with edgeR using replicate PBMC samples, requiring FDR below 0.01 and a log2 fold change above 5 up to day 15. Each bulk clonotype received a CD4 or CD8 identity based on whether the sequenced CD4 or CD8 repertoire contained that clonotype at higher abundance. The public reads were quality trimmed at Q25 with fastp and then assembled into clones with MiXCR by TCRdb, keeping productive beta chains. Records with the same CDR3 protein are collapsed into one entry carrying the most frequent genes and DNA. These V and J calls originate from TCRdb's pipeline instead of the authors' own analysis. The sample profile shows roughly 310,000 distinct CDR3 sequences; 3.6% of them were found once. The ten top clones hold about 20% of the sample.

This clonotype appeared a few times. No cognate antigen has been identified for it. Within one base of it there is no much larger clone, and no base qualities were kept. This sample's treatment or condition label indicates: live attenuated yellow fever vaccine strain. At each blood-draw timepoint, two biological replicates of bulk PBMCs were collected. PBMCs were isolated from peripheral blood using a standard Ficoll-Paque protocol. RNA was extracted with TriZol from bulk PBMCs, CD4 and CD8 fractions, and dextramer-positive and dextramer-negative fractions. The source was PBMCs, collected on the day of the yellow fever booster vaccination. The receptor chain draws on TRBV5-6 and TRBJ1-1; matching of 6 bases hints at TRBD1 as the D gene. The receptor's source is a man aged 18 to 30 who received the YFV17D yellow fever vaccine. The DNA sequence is TGTGCCAGCAGCCTCTACAGGGTTGGGACTGAAGCTTTCTTT. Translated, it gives CASSLYRVGTEAFF.